Shown below are 9 T cell receptor beta chains from a single sample sequenced in a study of shared clonotypes between healthy human individuals. Some clones are missing from TCRdb's copy, which holds only in-frame ones; the method was immunoSEQ multiplex PCR. The sample yields some 790,000 clones, over 60% seen once. Sequencing used memory CD4+ T cells sorted from blood. The subset here: CD45RA-negative fraction. The receptors were sampled from a woman in her twenties or thirties in good health.

The V call is TRBV28, the J call TRBJ1-2; maybe TRBD1 (6 bases). With 6 bases removed from V and 12 bases from J, the gap between germline ends came to 17 bases. CDR3 length: 12 residues. The germline V gene has CDR1 MDHEN and CDR2 SYDVKM. CDR3 DNA: TGTGCCAGCAGGCGCCATGGGGGGGCGGACACCTTC. The encoded protein is CASRRHGGADTF.

V is TRBV6-5 and J is TRBJ1-2, with D perhaps TRBD1 (5 bases). The V gene lost 6 bases and the J gene lost 4 bases, with 12 bases spanning the gap. Germline assignment: CDR1 MNHEY and CDR2 SVGAGI. The CDR3 covers 13 residues. DNA of the CDR3: TGTGCCAGCAGCCTAAAGGGGTTCTATGGCTACACCTTC. Encoded protein: CASSLKGFYGYTF.

This clone was recorded only once. The rearrangement links TRBV11-3 to TRBJ2-2; D ambiguous. Trimming took off 4 bases at V and 4 bases at J, with 16 bases between the two ends. This CDR3 comprises 16 residues. CDR1 and CDR2 from the germline V gene are SGHNT and YENEEA. The CDR3 region has the DNA TGTGCCAGCAGCTCCGGTGTGTCGATAGGCACCGGGGAGCTGTTTTTT. Its protein is CASSSGVSIGTGELFF.

The rearrangement uses TRBV6-5 and TRBJ2-7; 10 bases are shared with TRBD2. CDR1 is MNHEY and CDR2 is SVGAGI in the germline V gene. This CDR3 region has 15 residues. The junction had 4 bases not matched to a gene; V was cut back by 4 bases and J by 1 base. The CDR3 coding sequence is TGTGCCAGCAGTTCCAAGACTAGCGGGTCCTACGAGCAGTACTTC. Its protein product is CASSSKTSGSYEQYF.

The chain has TRBV5-1 and TRBJ2-3, with a possible D match to TRBD2 (6 bases). CDR3 size: 15 residues. The germline V gene encodes CDR1 SGHRS and CDR2 YFSETQ. Trimming stripped 4 bases from V and 0 bases from J, with 12 bases between. The CDR3: CASSRDGTSTDTQYF. The CDR3 nucleotides read TGCGCCAGCAGCCGCGACGGGACTAGCACAGATACGCAGTATTTT. Together with reference TRBV5-1 and TRBJ2-3, the CDR3 gives the full variable domain: KAGVTQTPRYLIKTRGQQVTLSCSPISGHRSVSWYQQTPGQGLQFLFEYFSETQRNKGNFPGRFSGRQFSNSRSEMNVSTLELGDSALYLCASSRDGTSTDTQYFGPGTRLTVL.

The J gene is TRBJ1-5, the V gene TRBV18; D remains unclear. The V gene's germline CDR1 is KGHSH and CDR2 LQKENI. The CDR3 is 16 amino acids. Trimming stripped 6 bases from V and 2 bases from J, with 17 bases between. CDR3 DNA: TGTGCCAGCTCGCCTGATGGGGTTGGGGGCAATCAGCCCCAGCATTTT. Amino acid sequence: CASSPDGVGGNQPQHF.

The rearrangement joins TRBV19 to TRBJ1-2; TRBD1 matches at 8 bases. The CDR3 is 15 residues long. Germline-derived CDR1 and CDR2 are LNHDA and SQIVND (reference sequence). The ends lost 7 bases at V and 6 bases at J; junction bases unmatched: 13. Written as DNA, the CDR3 is TGTGCCAGTACCCTCCGTAACAGGGGGGGCCATGGCTACACCTTC. Its translation is CASTLRNRGGHGYTF.

The rearrangement links TRBV5-1 to TRBJ2-1; 7 bases are a match to TRBD2. Unmatched junction bases numbered 10, after V lost 4 bases and J lost 3 bases. Germline CDR1 and CDR2: SGHRS and YFSETQ. The CDR3 spans 16 residues. DNA of the CDR3: TGCGCCAGCAGCCCCCAAGGACTAGGTCGCTACAATGAGCAGTTCTTC. This sequence encodes CASSPQGLGRYNEQFF.

The V and J genes are TRBV28 and TRBJ2-1; D remains ambiguous. Germline lookup yields CDR1 MDHEN and CDR2 SYDVKM. The CDR3 is 13 amino acids. Trimming stripped 10 bases from V and 7 bases from J, with 17 bases between. The CDR3 DNA reads TGTGCCATCCTGGACGTGAATTTTAATGAGCAGTTCTTC. This translates into CAILDVNFNEQFF.